This entry describes one TCR beta chain. Its specificity is not known. These data are taken from a study of graft-versus-host responses after intestinal transplantation. Study background: Among the recipients, transplants were multivisceral, liver-intestinal, or isolated intestinal. Each recipient received anti-thymocyte globulin induction, then tacrolimus and steroids for roughly 3 years. Study-wide points: GvH clones were found in recipient marrow; some appeared first in ileum or blood. An association linked early post-transplant HvG declines with peak circulating GvH clone levels.

Using immunoSEQ multiplex PCR, the repertoire was profiled, and TCRdb retains in-frame clones only, with some absent. The sample holds approximately 89,000 clones, about 93% seen once. After removal of 4 bases from V and 5 bases from J, the junction contained 14 bases not matched to a gene. Germline CDR1 GTSNPN, CDR2 SVGIG (reference sequence). This CDR3 has 17 residues. Sequenced material: unstimulated CD4+ T cells sorted from spleen or lymph node cells, taken before intestinal transplant. The source is a human donor who received an intestinal transplant. The chain joins TRBV30 to TRBJ2-7; 13 bases match TRBD2. CDR3: CAWTRSRTSGRPDEQYF. CDR3 DNA sequence: TGTGCCTGGACTCGATCCCGGACTAGCGGGAGACCTGACGAGCAGTACTTC.